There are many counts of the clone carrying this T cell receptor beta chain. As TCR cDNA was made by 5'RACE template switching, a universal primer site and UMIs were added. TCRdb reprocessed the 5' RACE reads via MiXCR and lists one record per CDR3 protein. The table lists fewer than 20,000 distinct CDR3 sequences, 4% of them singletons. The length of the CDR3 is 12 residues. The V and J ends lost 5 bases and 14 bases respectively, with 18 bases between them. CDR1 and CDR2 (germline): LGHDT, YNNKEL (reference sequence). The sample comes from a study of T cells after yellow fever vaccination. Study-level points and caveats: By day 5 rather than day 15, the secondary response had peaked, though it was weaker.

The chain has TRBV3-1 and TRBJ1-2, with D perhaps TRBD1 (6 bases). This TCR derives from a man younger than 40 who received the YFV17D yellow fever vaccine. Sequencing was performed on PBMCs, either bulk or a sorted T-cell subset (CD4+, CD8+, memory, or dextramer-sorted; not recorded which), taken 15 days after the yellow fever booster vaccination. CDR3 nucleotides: TGTGCCAGCAGCGCCCTGCAGGGGTGGAGGACCTTC. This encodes CASSALQGWRTF.